This T cell receptor beta chain was captured in a study of blood T cell repertoires in COVID-19. Study-level background: Samples representing acute and convalescent COVID-19 were sourced from the United States, Italy and Spain. The analysed material was cDNA or gDNA that came from T cells, B-cell-depleted T cells, or PBMCs.

In the original analysis: Estimation of nucleated cell counts was performed using reference gene primer amplification. The protocol was immunoSEQ multiplex PCR, while the TCRdb copy is restricted to in-frame clones and leaves out a portion. V and J calls and clone size are those listed in that table; D and trimming were worked out from the DNA. This repertoire shows around 83,000 clones, 75% to 90% found once; its top ten account for over 11%. The CDR3 runs 13 residues. Trimming removed 6 bases from V and 10 bases from J, with 18 bases in between. Germline V gives CDR1 MRHNA, CDR2 SNTAGT. J is TRBJ1-1 and V is TRBV6-4, with D perhaps TRBD1 (5 bases). Material for sequencing was peripheral blood. This receptor was identified in a man in his 70s with active or convalescent COVID-19. The DNA of the CDR3 is TGTGCCAGCAGGCCCTCCGAAACGGGGGGAGCTTTCTTT. Protein product: CASRPSETGGAFF.